The 19 T cell receptor beta chains below were found in one sample sequenced in a study of early T cells in non-severe SARS-CoV-2 infection. TCRdb itself ran the 5' RACE reads through MiXCR, one entry per CDR3 protein. The sample contains some 30,000 distinct CDR3 sequences, under 4% of which appear only once. Sequencing used whole blood. The receptors come from an adult who was a healthcare worker with PCR-confirmed SARS-CoV-2 infection or an uninfected control (not recorded which).

This clonotype was observed at least ten times. The rearrangement joins TRBV29-1 to TRBJ1-1, with D maybe TRBD1 (6 bases). The CDR3 covers 12 residues. From germline, CDR1 is SQVTM and CDR2 ANQGSEA. V lost 6 bases, J lost 8 bases, and 16 bases lay in between. As DNA, the CDR3 is TGCAGCGTCGGACAGCCCCAGGGAGAAGCTTTCTTT. It codes for CSVGQPQGEAFF.

There are many counts of this clonotype. This sequence joins TRBV11-1 and TRBJ2-1; 9 nucleotides agree with TRBD2. This CDR3 contains 17 residues. Germline V lookup: CDR1 SGHAT, CDR2 FQDESV (reference sequence). With 5 bases clipped from V and 2 bases from J, the junction kept 10 bases outside the gene matches. CDR3 bases: TGTGCCAGCAGCCAGCGGGGGGCTAGTATAACCTACAATGAGCAGTTCTTC. This gives the protein CASSQRGASITYNEQFF.

This clonotype was picked up many times. The V gene is TRBV4-1, the J gene TRBJ2-1, with TRBD2 matching 11 bases. The trim removed 1 base at V and 8 bases at J, leaving 7 bases unmatched. CDR3 length: 16 amino acids. Per germline, CDR1 MGHRA and CDR2 YSYEKL. The CDR3 sequence: CASSQGTSGSFDEQFF. The CDR3, as DNA: TGCGCCAGCAGCCAAGGAACTAGCGGGAGTTTCGATGAGCAGTTCTTC.

At least ten counts were recorded for this clonotype. The chain uses TRBV7-9 and TRBJ2-3; TRBD1 matches 8 bases. The V gene's germline CDR1 is SEHNR and CDR2 FQNEAQ (reference sequence). The CDR3 contains 14 residues. J gave up 1 base and V 4 bases, and 1 base lay outside the gene matches. CDR3 DNA sequence: TGTGCCAGCAGCTCCAGGGGGCGCACAGATACGCAGTATTTT. It encodes CASSSRGRTDTQYF.

This clonotype showed up many times. The gene calls are TRBV20-1 and TRBJ2-7; 8 nucleotides match TRBD2. There are 15 residues in the CDR3. The V gene end was trimmed by 0 bases and the J gene end by 2 bases; junction bases not matched to a gene: 6. Germline lookup yields CDR1 DFQATT and CDR2 SNEGSKA (reference sequence). The CDR3 sequence: CSARDSLADTYEQYF. CDR3 DNA: TGCAGTGCTAGAGATTCACTAGCGGATACCTACGAGCAGTACTTC.

This clonotype was detected many times. The chain carries TRBV18 and TRBJ2-7, with D possibly being TRBD1 or TRBD2 (5 bases each). V was trimmed by 0 bases and J by 5 bases, leaving 20 bases between them. Germline CDR1 reads KGHSH; CDR2 reads LQKENI. The CDR3 is made up of 17 amino acids. The CDR3: CASSPPQSIRDPNEQYF. CDR3 in DNA: TGTGCCAGCTCACCACCGCAGTCTATCCGGGACCCCAACGAGCAGTACTTC.

This clonotype was counted many times. The chain joins TRBV9 to TRBJ2-5; 8 bases fit TRBD1. J was trimmed by 4 bases and V by 3 bases; bases with no gene match: 5. Germline V lookup: CDR1 SGDLS, CDR2 YYNGEE. There are 14 residues in the CDR3. As DNA, the CDR3 is TGTGCCAGCAGCGGAGACAGGGGAGGAGAGACCCAGTACTTC. Protein product: CASSGDRGGETQYF.

This clonotype came up many times. The rearrangement links TRBV7-9 to TRBJ2-7; D gene uncertain. The V end was cut by 4 bases, the J end by 1 base, with 14 bases between. This CDR3 spans 15 amino acids. Germline V gene lookup returns CDR1 SEHNR and CDR2 FQNEAQ (reference sequence). The CDR3 nucleotides read TGTGCCAGCAGCTCCCTACAGACACCGTCCTACGAGCAGTACTTC. Its translation is CASSSLQTPSYEQYF.

This clonotype was seen many times. The chain is built from TRBV20-1 and TRBJ2-5; TRBD2 matches 9 bases. The J segment lost 4 bases and the V segment lost 4 bases, leaving 10 bases of the junction unmatched. The germline V gene has CDR1 DFQATT and CDR2 SNEGSKA (reference sequence). The CDR3 is 15 residues long. CDR3 nucleotide sequence: TGCAGTGCTAACCTTGGCGGGAGGGCCGGAGAGACCCAGTACTTC. Protein sequence: CSANLGGRAGETQYF.

This clonotype was seen many times. The rearrangement uses TRBV11-2 and TRBJ1-6, with D perhaps matching TRBD1 (5 bases). The V gene lost 0 bases and the J gene lost 9 bases, with 12 bases spanning the gap. The CDR3 consists of 15 residues. Germline assignment: CDR1 SGHAT and CDR2 FQNNGV. The CDR3 loop is CASSLDVGLGSPLHF. The CDR3, as DNA: TGTGCCAGCAGCTTAGATGTGGGGCTCGGTTCACCCCTCCACTTT.

This clonotype appeared many times. The chain links TRBV6-1 to TRBJ2-1, with 10 bases aligning to TRBD2. Germline CDR1 is MNHNS and CDR2 is SASEGT. J lost 9 bases, V lost 4 bases, and 9 bases had no gene match. The CDR3 is 15 residues long. CDR3 coding DNA: TGTGCCAGCAGTGCGGCTAGCGGGGGCCGAGGTGAGCAGTTCTTC. Its translation: CASSAASGGRGEQFF.

This clonotype has ten or more counts. The chain links TRBV29-1 to TRBJ2-3, with 8 nucleotides matching TRBD2. Germline loops: CDR1 SQVTM, CDR2 ANQGSEA. The CDR3 totals 18 residues. V gave up 0 bases and J gave up 4 bases; unmatched junction bases: 15. CDR3 loop: CSVEDRAGVPGGADTQYF. The DNA for the CDR3 is TGCAGCGTTGAAGATCGAGCGGGAGTACCCGGTGGAGCAGATACGCAGTATTTT.

V is TRBV27 and J is TRBJ1-2; tentative D call: TRBD1 (5 bases). The CDR3 is 14 amino acids. With 3 bases removed from V and 2 bases from J, the gap between germline ends came to 10 bases. Germline V gene sequence: CDR1 MNHEY, CDR2 SMNVEV (reference sequence). CDR3 nucleotide sequence: TGTGCCAGCAGTTTCGGGGGGTGGAACTATGGCTACACCTTC. It is translated as CASSFGGWNYGYTF.

Many counts were recorded for this clonotype. The CDR3 DNA sequence: TGTGCCAGCAGCCACCGCCCAGGGGGTCTGAACACTGAAGCTTTCTTT. Its translation: CASSHRPGGLNTEAFF. This sequence joins TRBV27 and TRBJ1-1, with 7 positions matching TRBD1. V shed 6 bases, J shed 0 bases, and the junction held 10 bases outside the gene matches. This CDR3 has 16 residues. Per the germline V gene, CDR1 is MNHEY and CDR2 is SMNVEV (reference sequence).

This clonotype showed up many times. The chain couples TRBV29-1 to TRBJ1-1; D call uncertain. In germline, CDR1 is SQVTM, CDR2 ANQGSEA. V was pared by 4 bases and J by 1 base, with 4 bases between. The CDR3 runs 11 residues. The CDR3 DNA reads TGCAGCGTTGCCAGGAACACTGAAGCTTTCTTT. Its translation: CSVARNTEAFF.

This clonotype was seen ten or more times. V usage is TRBV7-2 and J usage is TRBJ2-7; D perhaps matches TRBD2 (6 bases). Trimming shortened V by 9 bases and J by 2 bases, and 29 bases separated the two germline ends. The CDR3 runs to 18 residues. Looked up from germline, CDR1 is SGHTA and CDR2 is FQGNSA. CDR3: CASQPSRGASSFTYEQYF. The CDR3 coding sequence is TGTGCCAGTCAGCCCTCTCGCGGGGCGTCCTCGTTTACCTACGAGCAGTACTTC.

The sample holds one count of this clonotype. It may be a read error: a sequence one base away is much more abundant. The V call is TRBV6-5, the J call TRBJ1-3; no clear D gene. Germline loops: CDR1 MNHEY, CDR2 SVGAGI. Trimming took 3 bases from V and 5 from J, leaving 2 bases between them. CDR3 length: 11 residues. The CDR3 nucleotides read TGTGCCAGCAGTTATAGAAACACCATATATTTT. Protein sequence: CASSYRNTIYF.

This clonotype was observed at least ten times. The V gene is TRBV7-9, the J gene TRBJ1-1, with unresolved D. The germline V gene encodes CDR1 SEHNR and CDR2 FQNEAQ (reference sequence). The CDR3 runs to 16 residues. Trimming shortened V by 1 base and J by 2 bases, and 14 bases separated the two germline ends. CDR3 in DNA: TGTGCCAGCAGCTTAGAGTCGTGGGAGCTCAACACTGAAGCTTTCTTT. Translated, it gives CASSLESWELNTEAFF.

In DNA, the CDR3 is TGTGCCAGCAGTTCGAAGACAGCCGGGGAGCAGCCCCAGCATTTT. Protein product: CASSSKTAGEQPQHF. V is TRBV6-1 and J is TRBJ1-5, with a tentative D call TRBD1 (5 bases). CDR1 and CDR2 from the germline V gene are MNHNS and SASEGT. The CDR3 totals 15 residues. V dropped 5 bases and J dropped 7 bases, with 18 bases sitting between them.